Sequencing of this T cell receptor beta chain was carried out in a study of PD-1 blockade in mismatch repair-deficient tumors. Study background: Patients had more than ten mismatch repair-deficient cancer types, all previously treated and progressing.

Trimming shortened V by 8 bases and J by 2 bases, and 17 bases separated the two germline ends. This CDR3 region has 15 residues. Germline values: CDR1 MNHEY, CDR2 SVGAGI. Produced via immunoSEQ multiplex PCR; TCRdb's table is partial and in-frame only. The sample shows around 38,000 clones, 79% of them seen only once. The material sequenced was peripheral blood, taken 4 weeks after starting pembrolizumab. The rearrangement joins TRBV6-5 to TRBJ2-3, with D perhaps matching TRBD1 or TRBD2 (5 bases each). The sequence came from an adult with mismatch repair-deficient cancer. DNA of the CDR3: TGTGCCAGCGGGACCCGACCGTTTTCCACAGATACGCAGTATTTT. This gives the protein CASGTRPFSTDTQYF.